This TCR beta chain is from a study of PD-L1 blockade in urothelial cancer. Study-wide context: Blood samples had a median of around 140,000 T cells, roughly 84,000 unique TCRs, and clonality approximately 0.08.

Time point noted: pretreatment peripheral blood. Only in-frame clones appear in the TCRdb table, and some are missing; sequencing was by immunoSEQ multiplex PCR. The sample shows 85,000 to 95,000 clones, around 90% of them seen only once. Germline V CDR1 and CDR2: SGHRS, YFSETQ. With 0 bases removed from V and 2 bases from J, the gap between germline ends came to 12 bases. CDR3 size: 16 residues. The material sequenced was PBMCs, taken around atezolizumab (anti-PD-L1) treatment. The rearrangement uses TRBV5-1 and TRBJ2-1, with D perhaps TRBD2 (6 bases). This receptor was taken from a man in his fifties or sixties with urothelial cancer. The CDR3 DNA follows: TGCGCCAGCAGCTTGGGAGCGGGTAGGACCTACAATGAGCAGTTCTTC. This encodes CASSLGAGRTYNEQFF.